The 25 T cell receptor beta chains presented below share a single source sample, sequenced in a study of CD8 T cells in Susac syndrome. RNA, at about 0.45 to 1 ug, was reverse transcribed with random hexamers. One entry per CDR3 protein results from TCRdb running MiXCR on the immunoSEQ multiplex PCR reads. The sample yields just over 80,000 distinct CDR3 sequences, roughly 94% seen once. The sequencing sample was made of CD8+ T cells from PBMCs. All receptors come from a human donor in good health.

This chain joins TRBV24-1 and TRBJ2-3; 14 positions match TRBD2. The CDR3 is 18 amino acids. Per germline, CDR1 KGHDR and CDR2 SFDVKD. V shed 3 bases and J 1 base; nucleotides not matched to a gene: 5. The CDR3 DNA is TGTGCCACCAGTGATCGCAAGACTAGCGGGGGGGGCACAGATACGCAGTATTTT. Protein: CATSDRKTSGGGTDTQYF.

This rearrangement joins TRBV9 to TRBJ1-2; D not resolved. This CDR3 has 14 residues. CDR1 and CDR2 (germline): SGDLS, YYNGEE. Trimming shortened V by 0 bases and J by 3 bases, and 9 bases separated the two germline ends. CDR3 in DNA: TGTGCCAGCAGCGTAGCGGCAGAAGACTATGGCTACACCTTC. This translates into CASSVAAEDYGYTF.

The CDR3 is CASSLGGEYQPQHF. The CDR3 coding sequence is TGTGCCAGCAGCTTAGGGGGAGAATATCAGCCCCAGCATTTT. The chain carries TRBV11-2 and TRBJ1-5; D is ambiguous. The CDR3 is 14 residues long. Looked up from germline, CDR1 is SGHAT and CDR2 is FQNNGV. The V end lost 1 base, the J end lost 5 bases, and 9 bases lay between the germline ends.

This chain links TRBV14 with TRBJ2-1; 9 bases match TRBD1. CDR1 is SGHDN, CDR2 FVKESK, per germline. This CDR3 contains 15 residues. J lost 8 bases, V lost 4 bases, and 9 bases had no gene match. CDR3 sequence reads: CASSPWDREVDEQFF. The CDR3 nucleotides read TGTGCCAGCAGCCCCTGGGACAGGGAGGTCGATGAGCAGTTCTTC.

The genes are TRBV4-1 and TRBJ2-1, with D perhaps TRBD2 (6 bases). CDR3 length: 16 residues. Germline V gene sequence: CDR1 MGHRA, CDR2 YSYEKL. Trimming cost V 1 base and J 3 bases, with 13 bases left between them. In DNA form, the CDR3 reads TGCGCCAGCAGCCAAGTTGGGGACTCCAACTACAATGAGCAGTTCTTC. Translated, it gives CASSQVGDSNYNEQFF.

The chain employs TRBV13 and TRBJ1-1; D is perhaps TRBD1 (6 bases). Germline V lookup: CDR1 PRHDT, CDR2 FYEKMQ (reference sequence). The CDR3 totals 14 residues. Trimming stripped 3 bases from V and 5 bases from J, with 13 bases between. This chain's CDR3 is CASSFHQGKTEAFF. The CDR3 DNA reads TGTGCCAGCAGCTTCCATCAGGGGAAAACTGAAGCTTTCTTT.

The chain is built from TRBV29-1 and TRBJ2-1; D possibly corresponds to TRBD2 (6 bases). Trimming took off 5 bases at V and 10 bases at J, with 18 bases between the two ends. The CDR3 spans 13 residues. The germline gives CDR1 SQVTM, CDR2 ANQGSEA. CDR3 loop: CSVIDGGWGEQFF. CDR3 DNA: TGCAGCGTTATCGACGGAGGGTGGGGGGAGCAGTTCTTC.

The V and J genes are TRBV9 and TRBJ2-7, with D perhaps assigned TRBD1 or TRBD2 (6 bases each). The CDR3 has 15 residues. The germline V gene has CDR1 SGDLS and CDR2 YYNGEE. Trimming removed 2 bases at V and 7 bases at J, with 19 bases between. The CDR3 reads CASSVGTGGIWEQYF. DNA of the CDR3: TGTGCCAGCAGCGTCGGGACCGGGGGCATATGGGAGCAGTACTTC.

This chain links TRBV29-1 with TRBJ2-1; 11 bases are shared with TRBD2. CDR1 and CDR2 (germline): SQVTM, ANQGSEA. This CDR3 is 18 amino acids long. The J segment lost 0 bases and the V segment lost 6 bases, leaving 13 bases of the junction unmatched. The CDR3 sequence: CSVEGLAESQRSYNEQFF. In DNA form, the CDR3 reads TGCAGCGTAGAGGGACTAGCGGAGAGTCAACGCTCCTACAATGAGCAGTTCTTC.

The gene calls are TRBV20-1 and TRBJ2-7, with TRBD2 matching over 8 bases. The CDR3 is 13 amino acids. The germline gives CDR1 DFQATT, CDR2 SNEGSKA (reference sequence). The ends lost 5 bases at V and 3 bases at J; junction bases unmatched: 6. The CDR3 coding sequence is TGCAGTGCTCAGACGACTAGCGTCTACGAGCAGTACGTC. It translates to CSAQTTSVYEQYV.

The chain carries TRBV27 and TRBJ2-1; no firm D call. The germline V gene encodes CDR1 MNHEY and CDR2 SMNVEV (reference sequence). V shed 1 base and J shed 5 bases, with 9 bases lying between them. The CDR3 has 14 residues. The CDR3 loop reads CASSLLSADNEQFF. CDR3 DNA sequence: TGTGCCAGCAGTTTATTGTCGGCCGACAATGAGCAGTTCTTC.

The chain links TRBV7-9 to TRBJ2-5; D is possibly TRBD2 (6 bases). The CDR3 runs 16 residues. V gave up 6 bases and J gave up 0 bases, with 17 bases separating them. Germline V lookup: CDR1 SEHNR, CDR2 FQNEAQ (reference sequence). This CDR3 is CASRAVLAPYQETQYF. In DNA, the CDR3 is TGTGCCAGCAGAGCGGTTCTAGCGCCGTACCAAGAGACCCAGTACTTC.

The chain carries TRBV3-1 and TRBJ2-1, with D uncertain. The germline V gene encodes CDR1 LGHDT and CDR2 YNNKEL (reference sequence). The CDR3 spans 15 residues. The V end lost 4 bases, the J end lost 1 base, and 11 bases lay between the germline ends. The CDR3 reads CASSPRGESYNEQFF. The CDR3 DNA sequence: TGTGCCAGCAGCCCACGAGGAGAATCCTACAATGAGCAGTTCTTC.

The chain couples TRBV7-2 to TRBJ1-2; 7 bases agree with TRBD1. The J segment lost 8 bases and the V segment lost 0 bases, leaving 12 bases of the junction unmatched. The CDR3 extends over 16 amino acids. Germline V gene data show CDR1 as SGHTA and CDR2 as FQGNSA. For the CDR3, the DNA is TGTGCCAGCAGCTTAGCGGGGCTAGACAGGGTAGGAGGCTACACCTTC. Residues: CASSLAGLDRVGGYTF.

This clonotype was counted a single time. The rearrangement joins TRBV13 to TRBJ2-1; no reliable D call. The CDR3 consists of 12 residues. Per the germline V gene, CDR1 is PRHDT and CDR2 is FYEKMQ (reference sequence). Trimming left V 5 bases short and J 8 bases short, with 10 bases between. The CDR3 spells CASSLSLHEQFF. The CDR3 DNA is TGTGCCAGCAGCCTGAGCCTACATGAGCAGTTCTTC.

The CDR3: CATSDRTGQGTYNEQFF. For the CDR3, the DNA is TGTGCCACCAGTGACCGTACGGGACAGGGTACCTACAATGAGCAGTTCTTC. The rearrangement links TRBV24-1 to TRBJ2-1, with 9 bases lining up with TRBD1. The CDR3 contains 17 residues. Per germline, CDR1 KGHDR and CDR2 SFDVKD. Losses at the gene ends were 4 bases for V and 2 bases for J; bases not matched to a gene: 8.

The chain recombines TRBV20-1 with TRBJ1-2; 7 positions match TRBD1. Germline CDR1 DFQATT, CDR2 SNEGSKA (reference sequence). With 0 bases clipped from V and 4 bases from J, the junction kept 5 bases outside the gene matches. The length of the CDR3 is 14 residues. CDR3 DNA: TGCAGTGCTAGAGACCGGGACAGAATCTATGGCTACACCTTC. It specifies CSARDRDRIYGYTF.

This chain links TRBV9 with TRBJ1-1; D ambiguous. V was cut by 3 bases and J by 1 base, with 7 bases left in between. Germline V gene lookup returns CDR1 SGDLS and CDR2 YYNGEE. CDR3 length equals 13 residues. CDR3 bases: TGTGCCAGCAGCGCCGCAGGGAACACTGAAGCTTTCTTT. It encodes CASSAAGNTEAFF.

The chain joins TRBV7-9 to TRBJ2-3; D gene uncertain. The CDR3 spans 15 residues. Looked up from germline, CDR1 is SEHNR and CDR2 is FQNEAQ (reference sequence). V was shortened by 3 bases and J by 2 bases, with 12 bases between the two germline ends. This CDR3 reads CASSFLGSFTDTQYF. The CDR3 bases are TGTGCCAGCAGCTTCTTGGGGTCCTTCACAGATACGCAGTATTTT.

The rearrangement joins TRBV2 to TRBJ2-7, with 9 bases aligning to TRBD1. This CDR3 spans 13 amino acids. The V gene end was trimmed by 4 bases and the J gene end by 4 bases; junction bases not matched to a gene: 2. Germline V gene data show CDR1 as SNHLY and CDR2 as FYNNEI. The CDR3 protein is CASSGDRDYEQYV. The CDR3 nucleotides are TGTGCCAGCAGTGGGGACAGGGATTACGAGCAGTACGTC.

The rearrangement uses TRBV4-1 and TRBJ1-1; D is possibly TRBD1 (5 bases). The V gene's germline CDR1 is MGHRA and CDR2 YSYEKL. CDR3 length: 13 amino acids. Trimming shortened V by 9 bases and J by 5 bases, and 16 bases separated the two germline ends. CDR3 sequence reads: CASGRGWLTEAFF. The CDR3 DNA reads TGCGCCAGTGGGCGGGGCTGGTTGACTGAAGCTTTCTTT.

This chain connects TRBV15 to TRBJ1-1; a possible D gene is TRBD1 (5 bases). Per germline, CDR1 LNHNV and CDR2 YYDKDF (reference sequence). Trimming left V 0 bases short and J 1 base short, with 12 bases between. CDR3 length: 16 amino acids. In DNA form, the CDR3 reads TGTGCCACCAGCAGAGATTTTAGGGGATGGAACACTGAAGCTTTCTTT. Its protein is CATSRDFRGWNTEAFF.

Here the CDR3 reads CASRDFAGGELFF. The CDR3 DNA sequence: TGTGCCAGCAGAGATTTCGCTGGCGGGGAGCTGTTTTTT. V usage is TRBV7-9 and J usage is TRBJ2-2; D unresolved. The CDR3 consists of 13 residues. V was pared by 6 bases and J by 7 bases, with 12 bases between. Germline-derived CDR1 and CDR2 are SEHNR and FQNEAQ (reference sequence).

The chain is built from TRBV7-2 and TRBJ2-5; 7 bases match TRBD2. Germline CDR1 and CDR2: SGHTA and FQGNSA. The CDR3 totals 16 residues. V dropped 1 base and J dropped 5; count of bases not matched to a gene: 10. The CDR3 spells CASSLVAGSGGETQYF. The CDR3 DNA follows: TGTGCCAGCAGCTTAGTAGCAGGATCGGGGGGTGAGACCCAGTACTTC. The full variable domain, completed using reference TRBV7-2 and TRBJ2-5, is GAGVSQSPSNKVTEKGKDVELRCDPISGHTALYWYRQSLGQGLEFLIYFQGNSAPDKSGLPSDRFSAERTGGSVSTLTIQRTQQEDSAVYLCASSLVAGSGGETQYFGPGTRLLVL.

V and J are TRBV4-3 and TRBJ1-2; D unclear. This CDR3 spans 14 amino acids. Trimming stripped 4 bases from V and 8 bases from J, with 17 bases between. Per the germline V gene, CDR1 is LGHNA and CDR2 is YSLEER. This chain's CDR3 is CASSPTDGRAGYTF. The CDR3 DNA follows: TGCGCCAGCAGCCCGACTGACGGGAGGGCGGGCTACACCTTC.